This TCR beta chain appears in the sequencing data of a study of Ad26.COV2.S vaccination and SARS-CoV-2 variants. Study details: Into the muscle, Ad26.COV2.S was dosed once or twice, 56 days apart.

Treatment denoted: about 20 received Ad26.COV2.S at low or high dose, single or two shots; several received placebo; per-sample allocation not given. Samples analyzed were those drawn on day 63 after the first vaccine or placebo injection. Clones were sequenced by immunoSEQ multiplex PCR, and TCRdb holds only the in-frame ones, with some missing. The repertoire holds over 300,000 clones, 83% seen once, with about 7.4% in the top ten. The CDR3 totals 13 residues. The germline gives CDR1 SGHTA, CDR2 FQGTGA. Trimming took off 0 bases at V and 5 bases at J, with 5 bases between the two ends. The chain couples TRBV7-3 to TRBJ2-1; D remains unclear. The sequence was collected from a person aged 18-60 years who received the Ad26.COV2.S COVID-19 vaccine or a placebo. The sample in question was peripheral blood, obtained in a trial of Ad26.COV2.S vaccine versus placebo. CDR3 protein: CASSLTANNEQFF. Written as DNA, the CDR3 is TGTGCCAGCAGCTTAACAGCCAACAATGAGCAGTTCTTC. The variable domain in full, with the rest retrieved from reference TRBV7-3 and TRBJ2-1, is GAGVSQTPSNKVTEKGKYVELRCDPISGHTALYWYRQSLGQGPEFLIYFQGTGAADDSGLPNDRFFAVRPEGSVSTLKIQRTERGDSAVYLCASSLTANNEQFFGPGTRLTVL.